These 3 T cell receptor beta chains came from one sample sequenced in a study of CXCR3-negative and CXCR3-positive naive CD8 T cells. Carrying UMI labels, the TRB cDNA libraries were prepared through 5' RACE. TCRdb re-called the 5' RACE reads, yielding one record per CDR3 amino acid sequence without DNA. The table for this sample gives 100,000 or so distinct CDR3 sequences. Sequencing was done on a sample of naive CXCR3- CD8+ T cells from blood. Subset given: CD45RO-CCR7+CD27+CD95- naive CD8+ T cells lacking CXCR3 (TNR3-). The receptor set was obtained from a human donor in good health. Some clones in this sample may be carry-over from other donors' samples.

The chain combines TRBV9 with TRBJ2-7. Germline values: CDR1 SGDLS, CDR2 YYNGEE. The CDR3 sequence is 13 residues long. This chain's CDR3 is CASSEGISYEQYF.

The chain has TRBV13 and TRBJ2-4; TCRdb gives TRBD2 as the D gene, but with no DNA this cannot be confirmed. This CDR3 region has 19 residues. The germline V gene has CDR1 PRHDT and CDR2 FYEKMQ (reference sequence). This chain's CDR3 is CASSFRLAGHGVAKNIQYF.

The chain links TRBV18 to TRBJ1-3; the D call of TRBD1 rests on TCRdb alone, since no DNA is present to check it. CDR3 length equals 16 residues. Germline CDR1 and CDR2: KGHSH and LQKENI. The CDR3 sequence: CASSPGQGRFGNTIYF.